This TCR beta chain was sequenced in a study of T cell repertoires in cytomegalovirus infection. Study-level information: Based on public TCR beta signatures, there were indications of CMV infection and of a matching HLA type. General study findings and limits: Cumulative frequency of public TCR beta families picked out carriers of CMV plus the relevant HLA.

In the case of this clonotype: Its antigen remains unidentified.

MiXCR, applied by TCRdb to the reads, yields one record per CDR3 protein. The table records approximately 89,000 distinct CDR3 sequences, 25% to 35% of them present only once. CDR1 is MGHRA and CDR2 is YSYEKL in the germline V gene. Deletions cut 3 bases from V and 6 bases from J, with 11 bases between. The CDR3 loop spans 13 amino acids. The rearrangement joins TRBV4-1 to TRBJ1-1, with a possible D match to TRBD1 (5 bases). The sample here was CD8+ T cells from cultured PBMCs, taken from culture after CMV antigen stimulation. The receptor was derived from a human donor in good health (CMV status not recorded). Some clones in this sample may be carry-over from other donors' samples. The CDR3 spells CASSQGRAAEAFF. The DNA for the CDR3 is TGCGCCAGCAGCCAGGGGCGGGCTGCTGAAGCTTTCTTT.